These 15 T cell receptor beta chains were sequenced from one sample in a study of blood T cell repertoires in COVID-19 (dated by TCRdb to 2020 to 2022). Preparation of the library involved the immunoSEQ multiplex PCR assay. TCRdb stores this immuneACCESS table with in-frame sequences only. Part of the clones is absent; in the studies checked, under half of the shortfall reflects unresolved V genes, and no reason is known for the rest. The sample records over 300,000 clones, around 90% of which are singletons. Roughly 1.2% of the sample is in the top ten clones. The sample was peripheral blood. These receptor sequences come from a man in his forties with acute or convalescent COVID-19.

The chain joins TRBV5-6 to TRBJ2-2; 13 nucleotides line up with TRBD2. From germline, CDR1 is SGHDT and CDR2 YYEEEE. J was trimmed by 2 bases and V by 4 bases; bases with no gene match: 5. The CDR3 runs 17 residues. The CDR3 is CASSHGLAGVNTGELFF. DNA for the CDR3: TGTGCCAGCAGCCATGGACTAGCGGGAGTAAACACCGGGGAGCTGTTTTTT.

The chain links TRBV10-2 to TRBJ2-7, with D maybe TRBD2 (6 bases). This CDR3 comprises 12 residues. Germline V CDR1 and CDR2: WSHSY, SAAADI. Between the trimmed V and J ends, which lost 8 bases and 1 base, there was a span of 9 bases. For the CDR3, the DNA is TGCGCCAGCGGAGCGGGTTCCTACGAGCAGTACTTC. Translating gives CASGAGSYEQYF.

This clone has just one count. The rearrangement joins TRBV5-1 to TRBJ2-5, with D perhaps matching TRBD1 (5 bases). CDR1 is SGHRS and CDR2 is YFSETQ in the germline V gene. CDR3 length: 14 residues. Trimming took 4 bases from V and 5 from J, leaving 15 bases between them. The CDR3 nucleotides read TGCGCCAGCAGCATGACAGCTCGGTCTGAGACCCAGTACTTC. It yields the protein CASSMTARSETQYF.

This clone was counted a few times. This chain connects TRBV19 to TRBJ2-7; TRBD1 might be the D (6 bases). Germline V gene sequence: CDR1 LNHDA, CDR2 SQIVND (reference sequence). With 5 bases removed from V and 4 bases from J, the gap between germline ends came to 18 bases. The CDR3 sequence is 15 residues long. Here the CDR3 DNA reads TGTGCCAGTAGTGTCGGTTCAGGGGACAATTACGAGCAGTACTTC. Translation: CASSVGSGDNYEQYF.

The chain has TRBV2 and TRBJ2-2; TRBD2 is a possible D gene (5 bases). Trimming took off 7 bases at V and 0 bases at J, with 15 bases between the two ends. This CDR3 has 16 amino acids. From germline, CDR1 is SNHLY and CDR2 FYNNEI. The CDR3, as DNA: TGTGCCAGCACCGAGGGTACTTACGCGAACACCGGGGAGCTGTTTTTT. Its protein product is CASTEGTYANTGELFF.

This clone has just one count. The CDR3 reads CASSLWGEAGNQPQHF. CDR3 in DNA: TGTGCCAGCAGTTTATGGGGCGAGGCGGGCAATCAGCCCCAGCATTTT. J is TRBJ1-5 and V is TRBV27, with TRBD1 as a possible D gene (5 bases). Germline lookup yields CDR1 MNHEY and CDR2 SMNVEV (reference sequence). This CDR3 has 16 amino acids. Trimming took off 1 base at V and 2 bases at J, with 12 bases between the two ends.

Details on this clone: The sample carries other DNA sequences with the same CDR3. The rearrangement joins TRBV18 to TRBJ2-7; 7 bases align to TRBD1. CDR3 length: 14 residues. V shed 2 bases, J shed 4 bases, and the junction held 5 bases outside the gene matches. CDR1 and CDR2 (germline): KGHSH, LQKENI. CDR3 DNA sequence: TGTGCCAGCTCACCAAGACAGGGCCCGTACGAGCAGTACTTC. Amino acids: CASSPRQGPYEQYF.

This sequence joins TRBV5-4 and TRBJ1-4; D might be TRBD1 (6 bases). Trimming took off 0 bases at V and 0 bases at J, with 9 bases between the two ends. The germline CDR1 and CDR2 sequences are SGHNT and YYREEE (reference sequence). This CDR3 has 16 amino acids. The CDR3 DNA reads TGTGCCAGCAGCTTGGGACAGGCTGCAACTAATGAAAAACTGTTTTTT. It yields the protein CASSLGQAATNEKLFF.

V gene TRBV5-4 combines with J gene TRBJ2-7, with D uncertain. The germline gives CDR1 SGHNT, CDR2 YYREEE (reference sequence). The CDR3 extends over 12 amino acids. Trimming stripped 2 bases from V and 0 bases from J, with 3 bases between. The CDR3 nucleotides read TGTGCCAGCAGCTTCTACTCCTACGAGCAGTACTTC. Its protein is CASSFYSYEQYF.

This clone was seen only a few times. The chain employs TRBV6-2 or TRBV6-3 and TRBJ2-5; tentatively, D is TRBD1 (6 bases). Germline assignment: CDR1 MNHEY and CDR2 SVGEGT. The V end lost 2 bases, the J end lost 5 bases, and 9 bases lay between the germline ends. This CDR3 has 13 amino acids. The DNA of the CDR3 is TGTGCCAGCAGTTACGAGGGGGAGGAGACCCAGTACTTC. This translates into CASSYEGEETQYF.

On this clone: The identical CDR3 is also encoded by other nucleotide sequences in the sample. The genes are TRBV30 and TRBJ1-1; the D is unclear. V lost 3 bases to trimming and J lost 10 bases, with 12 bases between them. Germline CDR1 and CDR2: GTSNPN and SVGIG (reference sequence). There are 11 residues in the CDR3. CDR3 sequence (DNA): TGTGCCTGGAGCTTCCGGGAAGGAGCTTTCTTT. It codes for CAWSFREGAFF.

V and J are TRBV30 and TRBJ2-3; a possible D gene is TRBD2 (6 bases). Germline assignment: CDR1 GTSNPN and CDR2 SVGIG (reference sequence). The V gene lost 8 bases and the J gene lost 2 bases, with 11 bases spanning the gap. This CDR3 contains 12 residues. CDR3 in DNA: TGTGCCGGACGGGGACTCACAGATACGCAGTATTTT. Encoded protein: CAGRGLTDTQYF.

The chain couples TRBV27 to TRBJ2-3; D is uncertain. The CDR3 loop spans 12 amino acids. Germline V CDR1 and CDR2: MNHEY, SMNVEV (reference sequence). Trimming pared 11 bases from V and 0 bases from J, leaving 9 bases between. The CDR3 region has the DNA TGTGCCTCTAGAGGAAGCACAGATACGCAGTATTTT. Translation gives CASRGSTDTQYF.

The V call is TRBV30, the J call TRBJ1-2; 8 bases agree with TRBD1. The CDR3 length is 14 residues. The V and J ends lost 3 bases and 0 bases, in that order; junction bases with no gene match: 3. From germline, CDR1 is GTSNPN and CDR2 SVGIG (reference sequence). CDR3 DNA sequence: TGTGCCTGGAGCCCGACAGGGGCTAACTATGGCTACACCTTC. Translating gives CAWSPTGANYGYTF.

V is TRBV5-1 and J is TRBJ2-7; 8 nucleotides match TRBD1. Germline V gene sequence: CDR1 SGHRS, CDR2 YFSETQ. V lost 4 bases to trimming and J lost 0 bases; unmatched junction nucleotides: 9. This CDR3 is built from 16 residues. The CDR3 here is CASSAHRDRSSYEQYF. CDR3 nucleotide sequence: TGCGCCAGCAGCGCACACCGGGACAGGAGCTCCTACGAGCAGTACTTC.